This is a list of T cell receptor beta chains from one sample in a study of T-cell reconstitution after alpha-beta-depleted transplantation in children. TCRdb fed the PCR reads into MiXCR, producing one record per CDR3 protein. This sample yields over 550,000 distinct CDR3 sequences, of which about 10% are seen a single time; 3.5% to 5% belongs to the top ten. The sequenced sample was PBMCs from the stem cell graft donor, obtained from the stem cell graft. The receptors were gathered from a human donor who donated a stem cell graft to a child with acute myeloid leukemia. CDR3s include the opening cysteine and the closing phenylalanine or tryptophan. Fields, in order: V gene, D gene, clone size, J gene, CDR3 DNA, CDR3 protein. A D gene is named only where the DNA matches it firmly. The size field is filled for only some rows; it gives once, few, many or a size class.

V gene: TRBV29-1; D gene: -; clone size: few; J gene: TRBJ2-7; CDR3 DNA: TGCAGCGTTCCGGGACCTGATAATCCCTACGAGCAGTACTTC; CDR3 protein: CSVPGPDNPYEQYF
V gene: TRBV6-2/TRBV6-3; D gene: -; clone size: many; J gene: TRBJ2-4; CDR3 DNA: TGTGCCAGCAGTTACTCGAAGGGGGAGGTGAACATTCAGTACTTC; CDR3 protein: CASSYSKGEVNIQYF
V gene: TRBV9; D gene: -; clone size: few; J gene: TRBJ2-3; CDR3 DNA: TGTGCCAGCAGCGGGGACGGGCTTCCCGCAGATACGCAGTATTTT; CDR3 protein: CASSGDGLPADTQYF
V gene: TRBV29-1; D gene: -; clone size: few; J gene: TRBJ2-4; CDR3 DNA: TGCAGCGGGGAGATCGGGAACATTCAGTACTTC; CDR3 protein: CSGEIGNIQYF
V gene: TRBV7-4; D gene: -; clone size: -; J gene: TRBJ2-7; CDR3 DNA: TGTGCCAGCAGCTTAGCGGTCGCCAGGTTCCACGAGCAGTACTTC; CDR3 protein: CASSLAVARFHEQYF
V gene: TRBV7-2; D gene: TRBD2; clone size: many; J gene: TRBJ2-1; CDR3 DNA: TGTGCCAGCAGCTTAACAGGGACTAGCGGTTCCTACAATGAGCAGTTCTTC; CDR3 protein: CASSLTGTSGSYNEQFF
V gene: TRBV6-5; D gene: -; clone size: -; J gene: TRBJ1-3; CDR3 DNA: TGTGCCAGCAGTTATAGGATCTCTGGAAACACCATATATTTT; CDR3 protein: CASSYRISGNTIYF
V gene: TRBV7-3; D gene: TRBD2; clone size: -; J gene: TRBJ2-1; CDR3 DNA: TGTGCCAGCAGCCTCATGGGTGGCAGCGGGGCCTACAATGAGCAGTTCTTC; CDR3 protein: CASSLMGGSGAYNEQFF
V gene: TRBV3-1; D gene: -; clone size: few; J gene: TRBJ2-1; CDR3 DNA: TGTGCCAGCAGCCAAGACCCACAGGGAGTGGATGAGCAGTTCTTC; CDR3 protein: CASSQDPQGVDEQFF
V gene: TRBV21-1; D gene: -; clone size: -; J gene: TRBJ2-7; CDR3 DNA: TGTGCCAGCAGCAAAGGGCAGAGCTCCTACGAGCAGTACTTC; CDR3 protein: CASSKGQSSYEQYF
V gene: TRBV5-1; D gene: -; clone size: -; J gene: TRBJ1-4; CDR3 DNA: TGCGCCAGCAGCTACCGCGTGGACCCGGGGCATAATGAAAAACTGTTTTTT; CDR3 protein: CASSYRVDPGHNEKLFF
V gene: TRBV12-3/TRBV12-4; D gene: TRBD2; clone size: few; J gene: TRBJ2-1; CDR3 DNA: TGTGCCAGCAGTTCCTCAATACTAGCGGTCTCCTACAATGAGCAGTTCTTC; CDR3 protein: CASSSSILAVSYNEQFF
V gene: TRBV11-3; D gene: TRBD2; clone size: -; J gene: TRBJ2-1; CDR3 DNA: TGTGCCAGCAGCTTGAATAGCGGGACCGGGACGGAGCAGTTCTTC; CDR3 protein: CASSLNSGTGTEQFF
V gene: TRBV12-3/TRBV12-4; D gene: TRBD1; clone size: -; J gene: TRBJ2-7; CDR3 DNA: TGTGCCAGCAACATAACCGGGACAGGGTGGTACGAGCAGTACTTC; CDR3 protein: CASNITGTGWYEQYF
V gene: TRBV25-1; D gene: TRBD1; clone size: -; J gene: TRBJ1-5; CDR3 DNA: TGTGCCAGCAGTGATACAGGGGCCAATCAGCCCCAGCATTTT; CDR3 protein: CASSDTGANQPQHF
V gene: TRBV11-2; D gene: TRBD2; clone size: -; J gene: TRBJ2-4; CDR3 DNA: TGTGCCAGCAGCTTACAAACTAGCGGGAGGGCCCGGGGAAACATTCAGTACTTC; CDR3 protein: CASSLQTSGRARGNIQYF
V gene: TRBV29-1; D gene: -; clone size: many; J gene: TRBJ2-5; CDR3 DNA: TGCAGCGTTGAATCGAGCCCTGGGACCCAGTACTTC; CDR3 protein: CSVESSPGTQYF
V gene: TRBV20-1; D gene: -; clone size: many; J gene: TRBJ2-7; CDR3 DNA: TGCAGTGCTAGAGATCCAAGGCAGATCTACGAGCAGTACTTC; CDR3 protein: CSARDPRQIYEQYF
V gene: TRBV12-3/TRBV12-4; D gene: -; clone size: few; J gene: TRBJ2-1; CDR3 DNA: TGTGCCAGCAGTTGGGGACGGGAGCAGTTCTTC; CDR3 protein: CASSWGREQFF
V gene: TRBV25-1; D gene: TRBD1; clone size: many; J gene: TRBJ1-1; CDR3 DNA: TGTGCCAGCAGTGCGATACAGGGGGCGACTGAAGCTTTCTTT; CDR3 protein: CASSAIQGATEAFF
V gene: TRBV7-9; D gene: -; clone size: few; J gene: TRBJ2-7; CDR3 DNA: TGTGCCAGCGGCTTAGGGGTGCTAAACTACTTC; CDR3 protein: CASGLGVLNYF
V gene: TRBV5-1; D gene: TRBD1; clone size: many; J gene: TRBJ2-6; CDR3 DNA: TGCGCCAGCAGTTTGTCCGGGACAGGGTACTCTGGGGCCAACGTCCTGACTTTC; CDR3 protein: CASSLSGTGYSGANVLTF
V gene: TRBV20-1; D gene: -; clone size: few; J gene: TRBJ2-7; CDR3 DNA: TGCAGTGCTAGAGATCTGGCAGACTACGAGCAGTACTTC; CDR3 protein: CSARDLADYEQYF
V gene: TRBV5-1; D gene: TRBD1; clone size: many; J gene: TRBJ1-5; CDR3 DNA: TGCGCCAGCAGCCTAGGACAGGGCGATCAGCCCCAGCATTTT; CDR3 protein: CASSLGQGDQPQHF
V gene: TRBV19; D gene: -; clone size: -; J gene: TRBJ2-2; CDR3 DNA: TGTGCCAGTAGTATAGGCGGAACAGGGTCCCCGGGCACCGGGGAGCTGTTTTTT; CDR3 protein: CASSIGGTGSPGTGELFF
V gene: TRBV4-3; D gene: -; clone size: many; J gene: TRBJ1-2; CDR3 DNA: TGCGCCAGCAGCCAAGTCACAGCAGCTAACTATGGCTACACCTTC; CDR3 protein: CASSQVTAANYGYTF
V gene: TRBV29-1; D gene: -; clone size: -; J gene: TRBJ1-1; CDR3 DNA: TGCAGCGTTGAAGCGGACGACCTGAACACTGAAGCTTTCTTT; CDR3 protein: CSVEADDLNTEAFF
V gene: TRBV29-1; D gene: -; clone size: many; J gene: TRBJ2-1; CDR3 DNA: TGCAGCGTTGGTCATGAGCAGTTCTTC; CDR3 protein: CSVGHEQFF